This entry lists 32 T cell receptor beta chains sequenced from one sample in a study of cytomegalovirus exposure and HLA in healthy donors. Researchers ran the PCR with 60 Vbeta and 13 Jbeta primers. Measured with immunoSEQ multiplex PCR; TCRdb has only the in-frame clones, and not every one. This sample has some 180,000 clones; approximately 80% occur once, and the top ten carry 1.2% to 1.5%. Sequenced material: PBMCs. Source of these receptors: a girl under 18 in good health and CMV-seropositive.

The V call is TRBV15, the J call TRBJ2-2; D is uncertain. Germline CDR1 LNHNV, CDR2 YYDKDF (reference sequence). This CDR3 spans 13 amino acids. Trimming removed 0 bases at V and 6 bases at J, with 5 bases between. The CDR3 DNA follows: TGTGCCACCAGCAGAGATGGGCCCGGGGAGCTGTTTTTT. This codes for CATSRDGPGELFF.

This chain uses TRBV4-1 with TRBJ2-7, with 13 bases that match TRBD2. This CDR3 has 16 amino acids. V trimming: 3 bases; J trimming: 6 bases; junction bases outside the gene matches: 8. The germline CDR1 and CDR2 sequences are MGHRA and YSYEKL. This CDR3 reads CASSHFGTSGNREQYF. For the CDR3, the DNA is TGCGCCAGCAGCCATTTCGGGACTAGCGGGAATCGCGAGCAGTACTTC.

The chain is built from TRBV5-1 and TRBJ1-5; possibly TRBD1 for D (5 bases). Germline V gives CDR1 SGHRS, CDR2 YFSETQ. There are 14 residues in the CDR3. V gave up 0 bases and J gave up 10 bases, with 14 bases separating them. The CDR3 protein is CASSLVGRAGPQHF. The CDR3 DNA is TGCGCCAGCAGCTTGGTCGGCAGGGCTGGACCCCAGCATTTT. Using reference TRBV5-1 and TRBJ1-5 for the parts outside the CDR3, the full variable domain is KAGVTQTPRYLIKTRGQQVTLSCSPISGHRSVSWYQQTPGQGLQFLFEYFSETQRNKGNFPGRFSGRQFSNSRSEMNVSTLELGDSALYLCASSLVGRAGPQHFGDGTRLSIL.

The gene calls are TRBV5-1 and TRBJ2-5, with a weak D call TRBD2 (5 bases). The closer fit of TRBJ2-7 to the DNA end suggests the J call may be wrong. This CDR3 comprises 13 residues. The germline CDR1 and CDR2 sequences are SGHRS and YFSETQ. The CDR3 DNA reads TGCGCCAGCAGCTTGAGGGAGACCTACGAGCAGTACTTC. Protein sequence: CASSLRETYEQYF.

The chain recombines TRBV6-5 with TRBJ1-2; possible D gene TRBD1, 5 bases. With 0 bases removed from V and 5 bases from J, the gap between germline ends came to 7 bases. The CDR3 covers 13 residues. Germline values: CDR1 MNHEY, CDR2 SVGAGI. The CDR3 is CASSYSRQYGYTF. CDR3 nucleotides: TGTGCCAGCAGTTACTCCCGACAGTATGGCTACACCTTC.

The chain combines TRBV23-1 with TRBJ1-1; perhaps TRBD1 as D (6 bases). TRBV23-1 is assigned to the ORF class and has an uncertain function. The ends were cut back, 2 bases at V and 10 bases at J, with 14 bases in the middle. The CDR3 extends over 13 amino acids. CDR3 in amino acids: CASSQGTRVGAFF. Here the CDR3 DNA reads TGCGCCAGCAGTCAAGGGACAAGGGTAGGAGCTTTCTTT.

The rearrangement joins TRBV19 to TRBJ1-2, with D possibly TRBD1 on 5 matching bases. Trimming stripped 5 bases from V and 4 bases from J, with 17 bases between. The CDR3 totals 15 residues. CDR1 and CDR2 (germline): LNHDA, SQIVND (reference sequence). CDR3 sequence reads: CASSPRGDTGYGYTF. The CDR3 nucleotides read TGTGCCAGTAGTCCTCGGGGGGATACTGGCTATGGCTACACCTTC.

The chain has TRBV7-9 and TRBJ2-5; TRBD1 might be the D (5 bases). Trimming removed 6 bases at V and 2 bases at J, with 16 bases between. The CDR3 contains 15 residues. Germline V gene sequence: CDR1 SEHNR, CDR2 FQNEAQ (reference sequence). This CDR3 is CASSSRVGRQETQYF. For the CDR3, the DNA is TGTGCCAGCAGTTCCAGGGTTGGACGGCAAGAGACCCAGTACTTC.

CDR3 amino acids: CASSPTSGNDGTQYF. CDR3 in DNA: TGTGCCAGCAGTCCGACTAGCGGGAATGACGGGACCCAGTACTTC. The V call is TRBV7-3, the J call TRBJ2-5; TRBD2 agrees at 11 bases. The trim removed 6 bases at V and 7 bases at J, leaving 10 bases unmatched. This CDR3 contains 15 residues. Germline-derived CDR1 and CDR2 are SGHTA and FQGTGA.

The V call is TRBV4-2, the J call TRBJ1-5; D remains unclear. The germline gives CDR1 LGHNA, CDR2 YNFKEQ. Trimming took off 1 base at V and 2 bases at J, with 3 bases between the two ends. The CDR3 totals 13 residues. The CDR3 DNA reads as TGTGCCAGCAGCCAAGCAGGCAATCAGCCCCAGCATTTT. Translation: CASSQAGNQPQHF.

The chain has TRBV7-6 and TRBJ2-1; the match to TRBD2 covers 8 bases. CDR1 is SGHVS, CDR2 FNYEAQ, per germline. The CDR3 length is 15 residues. The V and J ends lost 4 bases and 7 bases, in that order; junction bases with no gene match: 9. The CDR3 sequence: CASSSPGLARNEQFF. The CDR3 DNA follows: TGTGCCAGCAGCTCCCCCGGACTAGCCCGGAATGAGCAGTTCTTC.

V gene TRBV6-4 combines with J gene TRBJ1-2; 10 bases map to TRBD1. Unmatched junction bases numbered 6, after V lost 5 bases and J lost 3 bases. In germline, CDR1 is MRHNA, CDR2 SNTAGT. CDR3 length equals 15 residues. DNA of the CDR3: TGTGCCAGCAGTATGGAGGGACAGGGGCACTATGGCTACACCTTC. Translating it yields CASSMEGQGHYGYTF.

V usage is TRBV19 and J usage is TRBJ2-2; perhaps TRBD2 as D (5 bases). The CDR3 contains 14 residues. Germline V gene data show CDR1 as LNHDA and CDR2 as SQIVND (reference sequence). Trimming left V 6 bases short and J 1 base short, with 9 bases between. The CDR3 loop is CASSPDWNTGELFF. The CDR3 coding sequence is TGTGCCAGTAGCCCGGACTGGAACACCGGGGAGCTGTTTTTT.

CDR3 in amino acids: CASRPRLGEKLFF. For the CDR3, the DNA is TGTGCCAGCAGGCCCCGGCTAGGTGAAAAACTGTTTTTT. This chain joins TRBV6-6 and TRBJ1-4, with no clear D. The V end was cut by 6 bases, the J end by 7 bases, with 12 bases between. Germline lookup yields CDR1 MNHNY and CDR2 SVGAGI (reference sequence). The CDR3 extends over 13 amino acids.

The sample holds one count of this clone. V and J are TRBV7-9 and TRBJ1-5, with D possibly matching TRBD1 (5 bases). CDR1 is SEHNR, CDR2 FQNEAQ, per germline (reference sequence). CDR3 length: 13 residues. Deletions cut 9 bases from V and 6 bases from J, with 15 bases between. The CDR3 DNA reads as TGTGCCAGAGGGGAAAAGAGTTTTCAGCCCCAGCATTTT. This translates into CARGEKSFQPQHF.

The V and J genes are TRBV13 and TRBJ2-1, with 8 bases fitting TRBD2. Germline CDR1 PRHDT, CDR2 FYEKMQ (reference sequence). CDR3 length equals 17 residues. Trimming cost V 5 bases and J 5 bases; bases outside gene matches: 14. The DNA of the CDR3 is TGTGCCAGCAGCGCATCACCGGGACTAGATCGAAACAATGAGCAGTTCTTC. It translates to CASSASPGLDRNNEQFF.

CDR3 amino acids: CSAADRDGYTF. CDR3 bases: TGCAGTGCCGCGGACAGGGATGGCTACACCTTC. This chain links TRBV20-1 with TRBJ1-2, with TRBD1 matching over 8 bases. Germline V gene lookup returns CDR1 DFQATT and CDR2 SNEGSKA (reference sequence). The CDR3 covers 11 residues. V shed 6 bases, J shed 6 bases, and the junction held 3 bases outside the gene matches.

The chain couples TRBV15 to TRBJ2-4; D might be TRBD2 (6 bases). Germline assignment: CDR1 LNHNV and CDR2 YYDKDF (reference sequence). Trimming removed 3 bases at V and 9 bases at J, with 9 bases between. This CDR3 comprises 12 residues. The CDR3, as DNA: TGTGCCACCAGCAGTAGCGGCAGCATTCAGTACTTC. Translation: CATSSSGSIQYF. The variable domain in full, completed from reference TRBV15 and TRBJ2-4, reads DAMVIQNPRYQVTQFGKPVTLSCSQTLNHNVMYWYQQKSSQAPKLLFHYYDKDFNNEADTPDNFQSRRPNTSFCFLDIRSPGLGDTAMYLCATSSSGSIQYFGAGTRLSVL.

V gene TRBV10-1 combines with J gene TRBJ2-5, with D possibly being TRBD2 (6 bases). The V and J ends lost 0 bases and 4 bases respectively, with 12 bases between them. Germline CDR1 is WNHNN and CDR2 is SYGVQD (reference sequence). The CDR3 extends over 15 amino acids. The CDR3 sequence: CASSESRGGGETQYF. The CDR3 DNA is TGCGCCAGCAGTGAGTCTAGGGGAGGTGGAGAGACCCAGTACTTC.

V gene TRBV14 combines with J gene TRBJ1-5, with TRBD1 identical over 8 bases. CDR3 size: 15 residues. Trimming cost V 4 bases and J 2 bases; bases outside gene matches: 4. Looked up from germline, CDR1 is SGHDN and CDR2 is FVKESK. This CDR3 reads CASSRTGMGNQPQHF. For the CDR3, the DNA is TGTGCCAGCAGCCGGACAGGGATGGGCAATCAGCCCCAGCATTTT.

The CDR3 sequence is CASSELTPPGNTIYF. CDR3 DNA: TGTGCCAGCAGTGAACTGACACCTCCAGGAAACACCATATATTTT. V and J are TRBV2 and TRBJ1-3, with no clear D. Trimming pared 2 bases from V and 4 bases from J, leaving 12 bases between. The CDR3 runs to 15 residues. Germline V gene data show CDR1 as SNHLY and CDR2 as FYNNEI. Filled out from reference TRBV2 and TRBJ1-3, the complete variable domain reads EPEVTQTPSHQVTQMGQEVILRCVPISNHLYFYWYRQILGQKVEFLVSFYNNEISEKSEIFDDQFSVERPDGSNFTLKIRSTKLEDSAMYFCASSELTPPGNTIYFGEGSWLTVV.

The CDR3 DNA reads as TGTGCCTGGAGTGTAGGCGGGGGGGGGCCAGATACGCAGTATTTT. It is translated as CAWSVGGGGPDTQYF. The V call is TRBV30, the J call TRBJ2-3, with 9 bases lining up with TRBD2. V lost 0 bases and J lost 4; bases outside the gene matches: 5. There are 15 residues in the CDR3. CDR1 is GTSNPN, CDR2 SVGIG, per germline (reference sequence).

This clone was detected a few times. This chain connects TRBV5-6 to TRBJ1-1; the D is unclear. From germline, CDR1 is SGHDT and CDR2 YYEEEE. Trimming removed 2 bases from V and 0 bases from J, with 8 bases in between. This CDR3 has 14 amino acids. This CDR3 reads CASSLVWLNTEAFF. DNA of the CDR3: TGTGCCAGCAGCTTAGTTTGGCTGAACACTGAAGCTTTCTTT.

This clone has only one observation. The chain uses TRBV7-2 and TRBJ2-1; 10 positions match TRBD2. With 1 base clipped from V and 7 bases from J, the junction kept 7 bases outside the gene matches. Germline lookup yields CDR1 SGHTA and CDR2 FQGNSA. The CDR3 length is 16 residues. The CDR3 loop is CASSLVPAGGVNEQFF. The CDR3 DNA follows: TGTGCCAGCAGCTTAGTCCCAGCGGGAGGGGTAAATGAGCAGTTCTTC.

The rearrangement uses TRBV7-9 and TRBJ1-2, with 12 bases identical to TRBD1. Trimming at V came to 6 bases and at J to 6 bases, leaving 8 bases not matched to a gene. The CDR3 is made up of 15 amino acids. Looked up from germline, CDR1 is SEHNR and CDR2 is FQNEAQ (reference sequence). For the CDR3, the DNA is TGTGCCAGCAGTAGGTTGGGACAGGGGGCAAATGGCTACACCTTC. It translates to CASSRLGQGANGYTF.

The V call is TRBV4-1, the J call TRBJ1-2; 10 bases are shared with TRBD1. The CDR3 is made up of 14 amino acids. Germline CDR1 reads MGHRA; CDR2 reads YSYEKL. Trimming at V came to 6 bases and at J to 5 bases, leaving 6 bases not matched to a gene. Here the CDR3 DNA reads TGCGCCAGCAGACCGACAGGGGGCCGGTATGGCTACACCTTC. Translating gives CASRPTGGRYGYTF.

DNA for the CDR3: TGTGCCAGCACCCCCCGTGGGGGCCGGGAGACCCAGTACTTC. Translation: CASTPRGGRETQYF. This sequence joins TRBV6-5 and TRBJ2-5, with D possibly matching TRBD1 (6 bases). The CDR3 runs to 14 residues. Germline CDR1 reads MNHEY; CDR2 reads SVGAGI. V shed 7 bases and J shed 5 bases, with 17 bases lying between them.

The chain carries TRBV19 and TRBJ2-7, with TRBD2 identical over 9 bases. V lost 3 bases to trimming and J lost 10 bases; unmatched junction nucleotides: 10. The V gene's germline CDR1 is LNHDA and CDR2 SQIVND (reference sequence). This CDR3 region has 14 residues. The chain's CDR3 is CASSIGGSGRAQYF. Written as DNA, the CDR3 is TGTGCCAGTAGTATCGGCGGTAGCGGGAGAGCCCAGTACTTC.

The chain joins TRBV7-2 to TRBJ2-3; D unclear. Deletions cut 1 base from V and 0 bases from J, with 11 bases between. Germline V gives CDR1 SGHTA, CDR2 FQGNSA. CDR3 length: 16 residues. In DNA form, the CDR3 reads TGTGCCAGCAGCTTAGGAGCGAAAACTAGCACAGATACGCAGTATTTT. Its protein product is CASSLGAKTSTDTQYF.

This sequence joins TRBV30 and TRBJ2-7; 8 bases align to TRBD2. The CDR3 has 17 residues. Germline loops: CDR1 GTSNPN, CDR2 SVGIG (reference sequence). J was trimmed by 3 bases and V by 0 bases; bases with no gene match: 13. The CDR3 spells CAWSVRTGGPSIYEQYF. CDR3 DNA: TGTGCCTGGAGTGTACGAACGGGAGGGCCCTCGATCTACGAGCAGTACTTC. The complete variable domain, with remaining parts taken from reference TRBV30 and TRBJ2-7, reads SQTIHQWPATLVQPVGSPLSLECTVEGTSNPNLYWYRQAAGRGLQLLFYSVGIGQISSEVPQNLSASRPQDRQFILSSKKLLLSDSGFYLCAWSVRTGGPSIYEQYFGPGTRLTVT.

This clone was picked up a small number of times. Here the CDR3 reads CAWSVPGGADTQYF. DNA for the CDR3: TGTGCCTGGAGTGTACCCGGAGGGGCAGATACGCAGTATTTT. The rearrangement joins TRBV30 to TRBJ2-3; perhaps TRBD2 as D (6 bases). The CDR3 has 14 amino acids. The V end was cut by 0 bases, the J end by 4 bases, with 11 bases between. CDR1 is GTSNPN, CDR2 SVGIG, per germline (reference sequence).

This clone was found once. The chain couples TRBV7-8 to TRBJ1-3; maybe TRBD1 (6 bases). The CDR3 covers 14 residues. V shed 1 base and J shed 7 bases, with 11 bases lying between them. Germline-derived CDR1 and CDR2 are SGHVS and FQNEAQ. CDR3 bases: TGTGCCAGCAGCTTAGAGGGGGAAAGCAACACCATATATTTT. Protein product: CASSLEGESNTIYF.